One sample yielded the 3 T cell receptor beta chains listed below, sequenced in a study of T-cell reconstitution after alpha-beta-depleted transplantation in children. This sample's TCRbeta library carried unique molecular identifier barcodes. MiXCR, run by TCRdb on the PCR reads, gives a single entry per CDR3 protein. The data hold fewer than 500,000 distinct CDR3 sequences, with approximately 41% observed a single time. The specimen was PBMCs, collected before TCRalphabeta/CD19-depleted stem cell transplant. All receptors come from a girl aged 2 to 10 with aplastic anemia, due to receive a stem cell transplant.

In this sample, this clonotype turned up many times. The V and J genes are TRBV20-1 and TRBJ1-1, with 7 bases lining up with TRBD1. The CDR3 spans 15 residues. V lost 1 base and J lost 6; bases outside the gene matches: 11. From germline, CDR1 is DFQATT and CDR2 SNEGSKA (reference sequence). The CDR3 reads CSARGERGRNSEAFF. The CDR3 DNA is TGCAGTGCTAGAGGGGAAAGGGGGCGGAATTCTGAAGCTTTCTTT.

This clonotype was found many times. V and J are TRBV20-1 and TRBJ1-6; D may be TRBD1 (5 bases). V gave up 6 bases and J gave up 0 bases, with 18 bases separating them. In germline, CDR1 is DFQATT, CDR2 SNEGSKA (reference sequence). CDR3 size: 17 residues. The CDR3 DNA is TGCAGTGCCCGAACAAACGGGGGAAGCTCCTATAATTCACCCCTCCACTTT. Its translation is CSARTNGGSSYNSPLHF.

This clonotype has more than one count but fewer than ten. This chain connects TRBV20-1 to TRBJ2-1, with a possible D match to TRBD2 (5 bases). Germline-derived CDR1 and CDR2 are DFQATT and SNEGSKA (reference sequence). Trimming pared 5 bases from V and 4 bases from J, leaving 15 bases between. The length of the CDR3 is 14 residues. The CDR3: CSARPTGVYNEQFF. In DNA, the CDR3 is TGCAGTGCTCGACCAACCGGGGTTTACAATGAGCAGTTCTTC.